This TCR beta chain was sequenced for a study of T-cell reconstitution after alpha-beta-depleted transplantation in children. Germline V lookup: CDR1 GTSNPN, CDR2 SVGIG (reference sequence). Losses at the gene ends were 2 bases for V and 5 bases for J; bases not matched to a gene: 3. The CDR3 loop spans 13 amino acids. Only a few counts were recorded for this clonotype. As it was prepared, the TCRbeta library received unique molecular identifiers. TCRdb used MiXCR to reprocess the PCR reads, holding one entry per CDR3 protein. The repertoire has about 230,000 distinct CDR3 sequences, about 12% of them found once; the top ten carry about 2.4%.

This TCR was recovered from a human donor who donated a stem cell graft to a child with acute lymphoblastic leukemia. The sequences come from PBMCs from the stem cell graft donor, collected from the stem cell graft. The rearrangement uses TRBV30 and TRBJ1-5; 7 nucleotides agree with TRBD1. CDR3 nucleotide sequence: TGTGCCTGGAGTCACAGGGGCGATCAGCCCCAGCATTTT. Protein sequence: CAWSHRGDQPQHF.